The rows below give T cell receptor beta chains drawn from one sample of a study of CD8 T cells in ankylosing spondylitis. TCRdb processed the 5' RACE reads anew with MiXCR; each CDR3 protein has one entry. The sample contains about 42,000 distinct CDR3 sequences, roughly 2.5% of which appear only once. Sequencing was performed on blood, either unsorted or a sorted T cell fraction (not recorded which). Receptors were obtained from a male donor with ankylosing spondylitis or in good health (not recorded which). Both conserved end residues are part of each CDR3. D genes are given only for firm matches. A clone size is listed for some rows: how often the clone was seen (once, few, many), or a class if it is expanded.

d_gene	abundance	v_gene	j_gene	CDR3nt	CDR3aa
.	many	TRBV9	TRBJ2-2	TGTGCCAGCAGCGTCACCGGGACTCCAACCACCGGGGAGCTGTTTTTT	CASSVTGTPTTGELFF
.	many	TRBV9	TRBJ2-1	TGTGCCAGCAGCGTAGTAGAGGGATCTTACAATGAGCAGTTCTTC	CASSVVEGSYNEQFF
TRBD1	many	TRBV9	TRBJ2-2	TGTGCCAGCAGCCCCCGGACAGGGGGCAACACCGGGGAGCTGTTTTTT	CASSPRTGGNTGELFF
.	many	TRBV9	TRBJ2-1	TGTGCCAGCAGCGTAGGGCTTCCCGGCTACAATGAGCAGTTCTTC	CASSVGLPGYNEQFF
.	many	TRBV9	TRBJ2-3	TGTGCCAGCAGCACGAGGGGTTTTCCAGATACGCAGTATTTT	CASSTRGFPDTQYF
TRBD2	many	TRBV9	TRBJ2-1	TGTGCCAGCAGCGTAGGAGCCCCGACTAGCGGGAGGGCCGGCTTCGATGAGCAGTTCTTC	CASSVGAPTSGRAGFDEQFF
.	many	TRBV9	TRBJ1-2	TGTGCCAGCAGCGTAGAGGTCGGGGGGAACTATGGCTACACCTTC	CASSVEVGGNYGYTF
.	many	TRBV9	TRBJ2-5	TGTGCCAGCAGCCTCACCGCCCTAGGTTTTGGGGAGACCCAGTACTTC	CASSLTALGFGETQYF
.	many	TRBV9	TRBJ2-2	TGTGCCAGCAGCGTTCTGGGAGTTTCGAACACCGGGGAGCTGTTTTTT	CASSVLGVSNTGELFF
.	many	TRBV9	TRBJ2-3	TGTGCCAGCACCGTTGAAGGGGCTAGCACAGATACGCAGTATTTT	CASTVEGASTDTQYF
TRBD2	.	TRBV9	TRBJ2-7	TGTGCCAGCAGCGGAACTAGCGGGAGGGCCCCGCAGTACTTC	CASSGTSGRAPQYF
.	many	TRBV9	TRBJ1-2	TGTGCCAGCAGCCTCGAGCAGGGCTATGGCTACACCTTC	CASSLEQGYGYTF
.	many	TRBV9	TRBJ2-7	TGTGCCAGCAGCGTAGAGCCGGGACGGAACTACGAGCAGTACTTC	CASSVEPGRNYEQYF
TRBD2	many	TRBV9	TRBJ2-1	TGTGCCAGCAGCGCTGGAAGCGGGAGCTACAATGAGCAGTTCTTC	CASSAGSGSYNEQFF
TRBD1	many	TRBV9	TRBJ2-7	TGTGCCAGCAGCGAGACTCCCGGGACAGGGGGCTACGAGCAGTACTTC	CASSETPGTGGYEQYF
.	many	TRBV9	TRBJ1-6	TGTGCCAGCAGCGAGAGGGGGACCTATAATTCACCCCTCCACTTT	CASSERGTYNSPLHF
TRBD2	few	TRBV7-6	TRBJ2-1	TGTGCCAGCAGCTTCCTTACTAGCGGGACAACCCCCTCCAATGAGCAGTTCTTC	CASSFLTSGTTPSNEQFF
.	many	TRBV9	TRBJ2-2	TGTGCCAGCACCAGACGCGCTGGTAACACCGGGGAGCTGTTTTTT	CASTRRAGNTGELFF
TRBD1	many	TRBV9	TRBJ2-1	TGTGCCAGCAGCGTAAGGACAGGGGGCACCGGACTCTACAATGAGCAGTTCTTC	CASSVRTGGTGLYNEQFF
.	many	TRBV9	TRBJ1-4	TGTGCCAGCAGCGTAGGCAGGGGAGCAACTAATGAAAAACTGTTTTTT	CASSVGRGATNEKLFF
.	.	TRBV9	TRBJ1-1	TGTGCCAGCAACGTAGACGGATTTCAGAACACTGAAGCTTTCTTT	CASNVDGFQNTEAFF
.	many	TRBV9	TRBJ2-2	TGTGCCAGCAGCCCCAGGACAGCGGACACCGGGGAGCTGTTTTTT	CASSPRTADTGELFF
TRBD1	many	TRBV9	TRBJ1-2	TGTGCCAGCAGCAGGTGGACAGGGAACTATGGCTACACCTTC	CASSRWTGNYGYTF
TRBD2	many	TRBV9	TRBJ2-5	TGTGCCAGCAGAGAAGGACTAGCGGGATGGGAGACCCAGTACTTC	CASREGLAGWETQYF
TRBD1	many	TRBV9	TRBJ1-5	TGTGCCAGCAGCGGGGAAGGGGGCCAGCCCCAGCATTTT	CASSGEGGQPQHF
TRBD2	many	TRBV9	TRBJ2-1	TGTGCCAGCAGCCTAGTACTAGCGGGAGGTCGGAATGAGCAGTTCTTC	CASSLVLAGGRNEQFF
.	many	TRBV9	TRBJ2-2	TGTGCCAGCAGCGTAGCCAAAACAGGGACAACGAACACCGGGGAGCTGTTTTTT	CASSVAKTGTTNTGELFF
.	many	TRBV9	TRBJ2-5	TGTGCCAGCAGCCTTTGGGGTGGAGTACAAGAGACCCAGTACTTC	CASSLWGGVQETQYF
TRBD2	many	TRBV9	TRBJ2-1	TGTGCCAGCAGCGCGCATCGGACTAGCGGGACCTACAATGAGCAGTTCTTC	CASSAHRTSGTYNEQFF